One and the same sample provided the 21 T cell receptor beta chains below, sequenced in a study of T cells in Graves' hyperthyroidism and ophthalmopathy. Amplification targeted TCR beta CDR3 regions from RNA transcripts. TCR CDR3 regions were first amplified by RT-PCR with HTBI primers. One entry per CDR3 protein, called by TCRdb with MiXCR from the multiplex PCR reads. The sample shows roughly 650,000 distinct CDR3 sequences, 16% of them seen only once. The specimen was blood. The source is a woman aged 40 to 50 with Graves' ophthalmopathy.

This clonotype came up many times. The gene calls are TRBV20-1 and TRBJ2-7, with TRBD2 matching 9 bases. In germline, CDR1 is DFQATT, CDR2 SNEGSKA (reference sequence). The CDR3 runs 15 residues. The junction had 9 bases not matched to a gene; V was cut back by 1 base and J by 5 bases. CDR3 coding DNA: TGCAGTGCTAGAGTGGTTGGCGGGAGGGCTAACGAGCAGTACTTC. Amino acid sequence: CSARVVGGRANEQYF.

This clonotype was seen at least ten times. The chain joins TRBV5-1 to TRBJ1-1; D remains ambiguous. This CDR3 has 15 amino acids. Germline V gene sequence: CDR1 SGHRS, CDR2 YFSETQ. Trimming removed 1 base from V and 7 bases from J, with 17 bases in between. This chain's CDR3 is CASSLPTGVSSEAFF. The CDR3 coding sequence is TGCGCCAGCAGCTTGCCGACCGGGGTGAGTAGTGAAGCTTTCTTT.

This clonotype was picked up a small number of times. The V call is TRBV2, the J call TRBJ1-5; D remains ambiguous. Germline V gene sequence: CDR1 SNHLY, CDR2 FYNNEI. The CDR3 is 14 residues long. V gave up 8 bases and J gave up 1 base, with 12 bases separating them. CDR3: CASVLGQSNQPQHF. CDR3 nucleotides: TGTGCCAGCGTTCTAGGGCAGAGCAATCAGCCCCAGCATTTT.

This clonotype was counted many times. This sequence joins TRBV20-1 and TRBJ2-7; 9 bases match TRBD2. From germline, CDR1 is DFQATT and CDR2 SNEGSKA (reference sequence). The length of the CDR3 is 15 residues. Unmatched junction bases numbered 9, after V lost 0 bases and J lost 6 bases. This chain's CDR3 is CSARDLSGSISEQYF. In DNA, the CDR3 is TGCAGTGCTAGAGATCTTAGCGGGAGCATCTCCGAGCAGTACTTC.

As to this clonotype: A much larger clone lies one base from this, so it may be a read error. It is likely a read error, because the conserved phenylalanine at the end of the CDR3 is missing. The J gene is TRBJ2-1, the V gene TRBV7-2; no definite D call. The V gene lost 7 bases and the J gene lost 0 bases, with 7 bases spanning the gap. Looked up from germline, CDR1 is SGHTA and CDR2 is FQGNSA. This CDR3 region has 13 residues. The CDR3 region has the DNA TGTGCCAGCACCCCGTACTCCTACAATGAGCAGTTCCTC. Protein sequence: CASTPYSYNEQFL.

The chain employs TRBV19 and TRBJ2-2; 7 nucleotides match TRBD1. The CDR3 spans 16 residues. V trimming: 6 bases; J trimming: 5 bases; junction bases outside the gene matches: 12. Germline V gives CDR1 LNHDA, CDR2 SQIVND (reference sequence). CDR3 bases: TGTGCCAGTAGATCCCCCCGGGACAGCGCTACCGGGGAGCTGTTTTTT. Encoded protein: CASRSPRDSATGELFF. The whole variable domain, filled in from reference TRBV19 and TRBJ2-2, reads DGGITQSPKYLFRKEGQNVTLSCEQNLNHDAMYWYRQDPGQGLRLIYYSQIVNDFQKGDIAEGYSVSREKKESFPLTVTSAQKNPTAFYLCASRSPRDSATGELFFGEGSRLTVL.

Many counts were recorded for this clonotype. The CDR3 here is CASSYYNEQFF. The CDR3 DNA sequence: TGTGCCAGCAGTTACTACAATGAGCAGTTCTTC. The rearrangement links TRBV27 to TRBJ2-1; D ambiguous. Germline lookup yields CDR1 MNHEY and CDR2 SMNVEV (reference sequence). This CDR3 has 11 amino acids. Trimming left V 4 bases short and J 3 bases short, with 1 base between.

There are many counts of this clonotype. V and J are TRBV18 and TRBJ2-7, with 10 bases aligning to TRBD1. This CDR3 is 14 amino acids long. Trimming took 8 bases from V and 2 from J; bases not matched to a gene: 6. CDR1 and CDR2 from the germline V gene are KGHSH and LQKENI. Written as DNA, the CDR3 is TGTGCCAGCAGTCCCGGACAGGGGGCCTACGAGCAGTACTTC. Translating gives CASSPGQGAYEQYF.

Only a few counts were recorded for this clonotype. The genes are TRBV2 and TRBJ2-7; TRBD2 is a possible D gene (5 bases). The CDR3 has 14 amino acids. V was clipped by 4 bases and J by 3 bases, with 13 bases between them. Germline CDR1 reads SNHLY; CDR2 reads FYNNEI. CDR3: CASSGWETNYEQYF. CDR3 coding DNA: TGTGCCAGCAGTGGGTGGGAGACCAACTACGAGCAGTACTTC.

The DNA for the CDR3 is TGTGCCAGCCGGGACAGCTCGAGCTCCTACGAGCAGTACTTC. Amino acid sequence: CASRDSSSSYEQYF. The V gene is TRBV25-1, the J gene TRBJ2-7; 7 bases align to TRBD1. The CDR3 extends over 14 amino acids. Trimming removed 8 bases from V and 0 bases from J; junction bases left unmatched: 7. CDR1 is MGHDK and CDR2 is SYGVNS in the germline V gene.

This clonotype was counted only a few times. The chain recombines TRBV18 with TRBJ2-1; perhaps D is TRBD1 or TRBD2 (6 bases each). Trimming removed 2 bases from V and 10 bases from J, with 21 bases in between. The CDR3 consists of 16 residues. Germline-derived CDR1 and CDR2 are KGHSH and LQKENI. CDR3 region: CASSPDAGQPLREQFF. For the CDR3, the DNA is TGTGCCAGCTCACCAGATGCGGGACAACCGTTGAGGGAGCAGTTCTTC.

This clonotype was recorded a few times. The V call is TRBV10-3, the J call TRBJ2-3; D possibly corresponds to TRBD2 (5 bases). There are 14 residues in the CDR3. The ends were cut back, 4 bases at V and 3 bases at J, with 11 bases in the middle. The germline gives CDR1 ENHRY, CDR2 SYGVKD. The CDR3 nucleotides are TGTGCCATCAGTGGGTCGGGAAGGACAGATACGCAGTATTTT. Residues: CAISGSGRTDTQYF.

This clonotype was seen ten or more times. The V and J genes are TRBV6-1 and TRBJ2-7; D may be TRBD2 (6 bases). Germline loops: CDR1 MNHNS, CDR2 SASEGT. This CDR3 is 14 amino acids long. Trimming pared 7 bases from V and 2 bases from J, leaving 15 bases between. Here the CDR3 DNA reads TGTGCCAGCACCCACGGGAGAGGAACCTACGAGCAGTACTTC. This encodes CASTHGRGTYEQYF.

This clonotype was seen repeatedly, ten times or more. This chain uses TRBV2 with TRBJ1-1; a possible D gene is TRBD1 (5 bases). Germline-derived CDR1 and CDR2 are SNHLY and FYNNEI. The V end was cut by 7 bases, the J end by 1 base, with 10 bases between. This CDR3 has 13 residues. The CDR3 DNA reads TGTGCCAGCAAATGGGGCTCGAACACTGAAGCTTTCTTT. Encoded protein: CASKWGSNTEAFF.

This clonotype was observed at least ten times. The rearrangement joins TRBV5-1 to TRBJ2-3; 10 nucleotides match TRBD2. V lost 2 bases to trimming and J lost 2 bases; unmatched junction nucleotides: 5. The CDR3 has 16 amino acids. Germline V gene sequence: CDR1 SGHRS, CDR2 YFSETQ. CDR3 protein: CASSFSSGRVTDTQYF. DNA for the CDR3: TGCGCCAGCAGCTTTTCCAGCGGGAGGGTCACAGATACGCAGTATTTT.

A word on this clonotype: With a much larger clone just one base away, this may be a read error. The chain combines TRBV18 with TRBJ1-1; no definite D call. Germline values: CDR1 KGHSH, CDR2 LQKENI. The CDR3 has 14 amino acids. The CDR3 nucleotides are TGTACCAGCTCACCTGGGATCAGGACCACTGAAGCTTTCTTT. This codes for CTSSPGIRTTEAFF.

The CDR3 bases are TGTGCCAGCAGCCTACAGGGGGCTTTTACCGGGGAGCTGTTTTTT. It specifies CASSLQGAFTGELFF. This rearrangement joins TRBV12-3 or TRBV12-4 to TRBJ2-2; 9 nucleotides agree with TRBD1. CDR3 length: 15 residues. V lost 6 bases to trimming and J lost 5 bases; unmatched junction nucleotides: 7.

The chain links TRBV4-1 to TRBJ1-1; D gene unclear. The V gene lost 5 bases and the J gene lost 5 bases, with 9 bases spanning the gap. The length of the CDR3 is 12 residues. Looked up from germline, CDR1 is MGHRA and CDR2 is YSYEKL. Written as DNA, the CDR3 is TGCGCCAGCAGCGGCCAGTATACTGAAGCTTTCTTT. This codes for CASSGQYTEAFF.

The rearrangement uses TRBV20-1 and TRBJ1-6, with 8 positions matching TRBD1. Germline values: CDR1 DFQATT, CDR2 SNEGSKA (reference sequence). V gave up 5 bases and J gave up 14 bases; unmatched junction bases: 14. This CDR3 spans 14 amino acids. In DNA form, the CDR3 reads TGCAGTGCTCCGCCGACAGGGGCGACCTCCACCCTCCACTTT. This gives the protein CSAPPTGATSTLHF.

This clonotype has only a few counts. This rearrangement joins TRBV7-8 to TRBJ2-7; D is uncertain. Trimming removed 0 bases from V and 2 bases from J, with 11 bases in between. The CDR3 is made up of 15 amino acids. Germline values: CDR1 SGHVS, CDR2 FQNEAQ. The CDR3 coding sequence is TGTGCCAGCAGCTTAGCGCGACTGGCCCCCTACGAGCAGTACTTC. Translated: CASSLARLAPYEQYF.

V and J are TRBV24-1 and TRBJ1-1, with a tentative D call TRBD1 (5 bases). The CDR3 has 15 amino acids. CDR1 KGHDR and CDR2 SFDVKD come from the germline V gene. V gave up 4 bases and J gave up 7 bases, with 18 bases separating them. The CDR3 DNA reads TGTGCCACCAGTGAGTCGACAGCCGGGCCTGGTGAAGCTTTCTTT. Translation: CATSESTAGPGEAFF.